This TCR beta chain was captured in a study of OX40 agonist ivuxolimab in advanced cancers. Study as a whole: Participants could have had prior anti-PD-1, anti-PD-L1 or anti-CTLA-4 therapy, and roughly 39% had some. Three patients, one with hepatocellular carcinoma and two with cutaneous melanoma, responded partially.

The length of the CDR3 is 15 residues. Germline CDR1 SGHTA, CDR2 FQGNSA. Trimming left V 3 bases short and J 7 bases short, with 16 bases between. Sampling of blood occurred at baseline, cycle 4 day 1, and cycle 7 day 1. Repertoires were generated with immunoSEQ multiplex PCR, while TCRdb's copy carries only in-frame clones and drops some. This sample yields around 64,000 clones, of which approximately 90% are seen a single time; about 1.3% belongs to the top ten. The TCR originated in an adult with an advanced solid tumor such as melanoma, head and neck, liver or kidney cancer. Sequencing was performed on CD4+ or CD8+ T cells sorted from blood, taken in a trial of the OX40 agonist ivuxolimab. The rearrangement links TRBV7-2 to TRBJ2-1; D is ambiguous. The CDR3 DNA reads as TGTGCCAGCAGCTTCGAGTACTACCCGCCTAATGAGCAGTTCTTC. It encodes CASSFEYYPPNEQFF.